Presented here are 18 T cell receptor beta chains from one specimen sequenced in a study of siplizumab effects on memory and regulatory T cells. Sequencing was performed with immunoSEQ multiplex PCR; in TCRdb, only in-frame clones are kept and a portion is missing. The sample has 70,000 to 100,000 clones; 93% are singletons. The sample taken for sequencing was CD8+ T cells sorted from blood. These receptors were obtained from a human donor in good health.

The genes are TRBV27 and TRBJ2-7, with D possibly TRBD1 on 5 matching bases. The CDR3 runs to 20 residues. Germline CDR1 is MNHEY and CDR2 is SMNVEV (reference sequence). V was pared by 3 bases and J by 5 bases, with 32 bases between. This CDR3 reads CASSFPYSGHLCLVRDEQYF. CDR3 nucleotides: TGTGCCAGCAGTTTTCCTTATTCAGGACACTTGTGTCTCGTTAGAGACGAGCAGTACTTC.

The sample holds one count of this clone. This sequence joins TRBV30 and TRBJ2-5; TRBD2 agrees at 7 bases. The ends lost 4 bases at V and 4 bases at J; junction bases unmatched: 15. The germline gives CDR1 GTSNPN, CDR2 SVGIG (reference sequence). The CDR3 is 16 amino acids. The CDR3 spells CAWTPHPRGVGETQYF. CDR3 nucleotides: TGTGCCTGGACCCCCCACCCCCGGGGGGTCGGAGAGACCCAGTACTTC.

The chain uses TRBV6-4 and TRBJ2-7, with D unresolved. Germline loops: CDR1 MRHNA, CDR2 SNTAGT. Trimming left V 1 base short and J 9 bases short, with 10 bases between. The CDR3 contains 12 residues. The DNA for the CDR3 is TGTGCCAGCAGTGACTTCCGGGCAGGGCAGTACTTC. Translating it yields CASSDFRAGQYF.

The chain joins TRBV27 to TRBJ2-7; D ambiguous. CDR3 length: 13 residues. Germline V gene sequence: CDR1 MNHEY, CDR2 SMNVEV (reference sequence). Trimming left V 5 bases short and J 3 bases short, with 11 bases between. The CDR3 DNA sequence: TGTGCCAGCAGTGTCAGTGCTTTCTACGAGCAGTACTTC. Translation gives CASSVSAFYEQYF.

V and J are TRBV7-9 and TRBJ2-5; D remains unclear. Germline V CDR1 and CDR2: SEHNR, FQNEAQ (reference sequence). The CDR3 runs 15 residues. Trimming removed 5 bases from V and 5 bases from J, with 18 bases in between. In DNA, the CDR3 is TGTGCCAGCAGCCAACTCCTAGATAACGGGGAGACCCAGTACTTC. Translation: CASSQLLDNGETQYF.

V is TRBV19 and J is TRBJ2-1; no firm D call. CDR3 length equals 14 residues. Germline V gene sequence: CDR1 LNHDA, CDR2 SQIVND (reference sequence). The germline V and J ends were trimmed by 3 bases and 2 bases, with 8 bases remaining between them. CDR3 bases: TGTGCCAGTAGTATGGCGCTAGCCTACAATGAGCAGTTCTTC. This translates into CASSMALAYNEQFF.

The gene calls are TRBV28 and TRBJ2-3; TRBD2 aligns across 11 bases. Germline-derived CDR1 and CDR2 are MDHEN and SYDVKM. The CDR3 sequence is 15 residues long. With 7 bases clipped from V and 4 bases from J, the junction kept 7 bases outside the gene matches. DNA of the CDR3: TGTGCCAGCACCCTTAGCGGGGGGGCAGCAGATACGCAGTATTTT. Translation: CASTLSGGAADTQYF.

The chain recombines TRBV4-1 with TRBJ2-1; 14 nucleotides agree with TRBD2. J gave up 8 bases and V 3 bases, and 6 bases lay outside the gene matches. In germline, CDR1 is MGHRA, CDR2 YSYEKL. This CDR3 is built from 16 residues. The CDR3: CASSQTPGLAGDEQFF. The DNA of the CDR3 is TGCGCCAGCAGCCAGACACCGGGACTAGCGGGGGATGAGCAGTTCTTC.

This chain connects TRBV19 to TRBJ1-1; D unclear. CDR1 is LNHDA, CDR2 SQIVND, per germline (reference sequence). The CDR3 is made up of 11 amino acids. V lost 5 bases and J 0 bases, leaving 1 base between the germline ends. CDR3 protein: CASSLNTEAFF. CDR3 nucleotide sequence: TGTGCCAGTAGTTTGAACACTGAAGCTTTCTTT.

The chain uses TRBV27 and TRBJ1-1; D uncertain. Germline CDR1 is MNHEY and CDR2 is SMNVEV (reference sequence). CDR3 length: 13 residues. V lost 2 bases and J 4 bases, leaving 8 bases between the germline ends. The CDR3 reads CASSLIGVTEAFF. In DNA form, the CDR3 reads TGTGCCAGCAGTTTAATTGGGGTCACTGAAGCTTTCTTT.

The J gene is TRBJ2-7, the V gene TRBV27, with TRBD1 matching 11 bases. The junction had 6 bases not matched to a gene; V was cut back by 3 bases and J by 2 bases. Germline CDR1 reads MNHEY; CDR2 reads SMNVEV (reference sequence). This CDR3 spans 16 amino acids. For the CDR3, the DNA is TGTGCCAGCAGTTTGATCCCGGGACAGGGGGCCTACGAGCAGTACTTC. It specifies CASSLIPGQGAYEQYF.

The chain links TRBV6-5 to TRBJ2-7, with D maybe TRBD2 (6 bases). There are 13 residues in the CDR3. The V and J ends lost 6 bases and 3 bases respectively, with 12 bases between them. In germline, CDR1 is MNHEY, CDR2 SVGAGI. The CDR3 nucleotides read TGTGCCAGCAGCCTGACTAGTAACTACGAGCAGTACTTC. It is translated as CASSLTSNYEQYF.

The chain couples TRBV12-5 to TRBJ2-1, with 10 nucleotides matching TRBD1. V lost 1 base to trimming and J lost 9 bases; unmatched junction nucleotides: 12. This CDR3 region has 17 residues. In germline, CDR1 is LGHNT, CDR2 FRNRAP. This chain's CDR3 is CASGLATDRGLIIEQFF. CDR3 DNA: TGTGCTAGTGGTTTGGCTACCGACAGGGGGCTGATTATTGAGCAGTTCTTC.

CDR3 loop: CASSPRRATEAFF. CDR3 nucleotides: TGTGCCAGCAGCCCGAGGAGGGCCACTGAAGCTTTCTTT. V and J are TRBV7-9 and TRBJ1-1, with no clear D. The germline CDR1 and CDR2 sequences are SEHNR and FQNEAQ (reference sequence). V was clipped by 5 bases and J by 4 bases, with 11 bases between them. This CDR3 has 13 residues.

This rearrangement joins TRBV6-5 to TRBJ1-5; weak D call: TRBD1 (5 bases). CDR3 size: 13 residues. The germline V gene has CDR1 MNHEY and CDR2 SVGAGI. V dropped 6 bases and J dropped 4 bases, with 10 bases sitting between them. The CDR3 reads CASSWDRNQPQHF. CDR3 coding DNA: TGTGCCAGCAGCTGGGACCGGAATCAGCCCCAGCATTTT.

The chain carries TRBV30 and TRBJ1-1, with a weak D call TRBD1 (5 bases). Germline V gives CDR1 GTSNPN, CDR2 SVGIG (reference sequence). This CDR3 region has 13 residues. The V end was cut by 5 bases, the J end by 2 bases, with 12 bases between. CDR3 in amino acids: CAWAGQSNTEAFF. The DNA for the CDR3 is TGTGCCTGGGCGGGGCAGTCAAACACTGAAGCTTTCTTT.

This chain uses TRBV19 with TRBJ1-2; possible D gene TRBD1, 5 bases. This CDR3 is 15 amino acids long. Deletions cut 4 bases from V and 1 base from J, with 13 bases between. CDR1 is LNHDA, CDR2 SQIVND, per germline (reference sequence). Here the CDR3 reads CASSTHSTDNYGYTF. The DNA for the CDR3 is TGTGCCAGTAGTACACATTCGACAGATAACTATGGCTACACCTTC.

The chain couples TRBV27 to TRBJ1-1; D perhaps matches TRBD1 (6 bases). V dropped 4 bases and J dropped 4 bases, with 13 bases sitting between them. The germline CDR1 and CDR2 sequences are MNHEY and SMNVEV (reference sequence). The CDR3 contains 14 residues. CDR3 loop: CASSSLGAVTEAFF. DNA for the CDR3: TGTGCCAGCAGTTCTCTGGGGGCGGTCACTGAAGCTTTCTTT.